This entry is about one T cell receptor beta chain. Its target is not known. The CDR3 covers 14 residues. Germline V gene data show CDR1 as MDHEN and CDR2 as SYDVKM. The sample comes from a study of CXCR3-negative and CXCR3-positive naive CD8 T cells. cDNA libraries for TRB were generated by 5' RACE incorporating UMI labels. TCRdb reprocessed the 5' RACE reads, keeping one entry per CDR3 protein, no DNA. In total, the table holds 150,000 or so distinct CDR3 sequences. CD8+ T cell subsets were each sorted in triplicate, a few hundred thousand cells apiece. Findings and caveats of the study: The study found more hydrophobic TRB CDR3s in CXCR3-positive naive cells than in CXCR3-negative naive cells.

Sample: naive CXCR3+ CD8+ T cells from blood. Subset of the sample: CD45RO-CCR7+CD27+CD95- naive CD8+ T cells expressing CXCR3 (TNR3+). This receptor was obtained from a human donor in good health. Some clones in this sample may be carry-over from other donors' samples. The chain combines TRBV28 with TRBJ1-3; TCRdb calls TRBD1, which cannot be checked without DNA. CDR3 region: CASSPGQSGNTIYF.